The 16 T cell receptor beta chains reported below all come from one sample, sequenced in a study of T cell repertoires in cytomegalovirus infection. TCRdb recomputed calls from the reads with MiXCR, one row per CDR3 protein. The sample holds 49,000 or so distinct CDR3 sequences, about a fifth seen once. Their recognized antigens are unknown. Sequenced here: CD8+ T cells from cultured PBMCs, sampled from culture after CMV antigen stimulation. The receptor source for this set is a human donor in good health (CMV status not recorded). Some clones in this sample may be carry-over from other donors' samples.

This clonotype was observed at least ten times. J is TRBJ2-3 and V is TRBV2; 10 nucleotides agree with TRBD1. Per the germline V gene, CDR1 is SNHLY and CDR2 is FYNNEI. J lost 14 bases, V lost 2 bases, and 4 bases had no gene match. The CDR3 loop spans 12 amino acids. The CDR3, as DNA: TGTGCCAGCAGTGAAAGGGACAGGGGAAGGTATTTT. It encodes CASSERDRGRYF.

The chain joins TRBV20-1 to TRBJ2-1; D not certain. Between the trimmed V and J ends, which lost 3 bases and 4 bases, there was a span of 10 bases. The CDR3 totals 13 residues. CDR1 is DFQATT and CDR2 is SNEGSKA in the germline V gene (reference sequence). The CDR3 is CSASGRRYNEQFF. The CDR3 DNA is TGCAGTGCTAGTGGCAGGAGATACAATGAGCAGTTCTTC.

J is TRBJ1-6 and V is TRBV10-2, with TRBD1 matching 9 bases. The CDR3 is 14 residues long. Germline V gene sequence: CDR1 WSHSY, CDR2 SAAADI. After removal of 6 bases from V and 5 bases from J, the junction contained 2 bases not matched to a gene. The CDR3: CASRGQGNNSPLHF. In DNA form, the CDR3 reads TGCGCCAGCAGGGGACAGGGTAATAATTCACCCCTCCACTTT.

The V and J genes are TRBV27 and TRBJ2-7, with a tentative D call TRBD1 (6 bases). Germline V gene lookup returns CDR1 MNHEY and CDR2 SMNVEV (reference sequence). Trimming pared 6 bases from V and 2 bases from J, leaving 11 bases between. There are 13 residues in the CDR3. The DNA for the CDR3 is TGTGCCAGCAGCCGGGACACCACCTACGAGCAGTACTTC. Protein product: CASSRDTTYEQYF.

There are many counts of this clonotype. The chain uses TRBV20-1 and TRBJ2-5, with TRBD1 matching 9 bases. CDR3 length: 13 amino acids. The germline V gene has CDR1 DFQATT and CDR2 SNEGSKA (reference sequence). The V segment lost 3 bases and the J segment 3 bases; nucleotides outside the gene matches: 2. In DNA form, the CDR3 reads TGCAGTGCTAGGCGGACAGGGGAAGAGACCCAGTACTTC. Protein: CSARRTGEETQYF.

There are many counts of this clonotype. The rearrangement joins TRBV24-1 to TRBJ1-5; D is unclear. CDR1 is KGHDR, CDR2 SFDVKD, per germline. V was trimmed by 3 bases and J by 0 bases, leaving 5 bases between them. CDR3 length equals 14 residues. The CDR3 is CATSDQNSNQPQHF. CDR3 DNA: TGTGCCACCAGTGATCAAAATAGCAATCAGCCCCAGCATTTT.

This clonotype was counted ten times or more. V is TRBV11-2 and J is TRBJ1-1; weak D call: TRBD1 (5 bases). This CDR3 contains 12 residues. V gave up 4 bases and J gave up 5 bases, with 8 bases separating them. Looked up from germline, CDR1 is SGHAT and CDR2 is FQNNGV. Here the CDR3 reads CASSYGGTEAFF. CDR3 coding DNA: TGTGCCAGCAGCTACGGGGGGACTGAAGCTTTCTTT. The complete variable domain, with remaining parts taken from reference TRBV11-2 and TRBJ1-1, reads EAGVAQSPRYKIIEKRQSVAFWCNPISGHATLYWYQQILGQGPKLLIQFQNNGVVDDSQLPKDRFSAERLKGVDSTLKIQPAKLEDSAVYLCASSYGGTEAFFGQGTRLTVV.

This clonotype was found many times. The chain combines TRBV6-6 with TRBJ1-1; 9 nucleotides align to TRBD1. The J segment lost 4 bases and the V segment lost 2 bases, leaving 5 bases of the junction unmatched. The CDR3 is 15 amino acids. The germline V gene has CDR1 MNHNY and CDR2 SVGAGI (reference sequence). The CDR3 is CASSYPQGAGTEAFF. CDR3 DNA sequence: TGTGCCAGCAGTTACCCACAGGGGGCCGGCACTGAAGCTTTCTTT.

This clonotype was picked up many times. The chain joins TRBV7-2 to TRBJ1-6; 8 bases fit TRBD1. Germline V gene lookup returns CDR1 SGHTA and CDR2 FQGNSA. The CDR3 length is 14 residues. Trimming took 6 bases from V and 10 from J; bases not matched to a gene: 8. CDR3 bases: TGTGCCAGCAGGCCCGGGACAGGCCTCTCACCCCTCCACTTT. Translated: CASRPGTGLSPLHF.

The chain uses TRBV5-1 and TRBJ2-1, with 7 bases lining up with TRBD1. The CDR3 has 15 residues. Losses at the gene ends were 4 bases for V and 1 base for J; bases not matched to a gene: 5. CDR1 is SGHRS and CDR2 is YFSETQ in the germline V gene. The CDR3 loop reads CASSVEDRSYNEQFF. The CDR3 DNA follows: TGCGCCAGCAGCGTGGAGGACAGGTCCTACAATGAGCAGTTCTTC.

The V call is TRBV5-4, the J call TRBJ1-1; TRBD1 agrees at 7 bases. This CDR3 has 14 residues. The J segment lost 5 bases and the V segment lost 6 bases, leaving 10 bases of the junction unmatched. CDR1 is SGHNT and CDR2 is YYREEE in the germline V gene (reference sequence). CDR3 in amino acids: CASNSRGGETEAFF. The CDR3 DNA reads TGTGCCAGCAACTCGAGAGGGGGCGAGACTGAAGCTTTCTTT.

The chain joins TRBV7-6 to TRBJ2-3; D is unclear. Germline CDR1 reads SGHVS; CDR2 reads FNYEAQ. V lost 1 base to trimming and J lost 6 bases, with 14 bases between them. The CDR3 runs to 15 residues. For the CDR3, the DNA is TGTGCCAGCAGCTTAGAAGTCGAGGTGATGGATACGCAGTATTTT. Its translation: CASSLEVEVMDTQYF.

The CDR3 sequence is CASSLDRIGVYGYTF. The CDR3 DNA reads as TGTGCCAGCAGCTTAGACAGGATCGGGGTCTATGGCTACACCTTC. V is TRBV7-8 and J is TRBJ1-2; TRBD1 is a possible D gene (5 bases). Trimming pared 1 base from V and 4 bases from J, leaving 13 bases between. CDR3 size: 15 residues. CDR1 is SGHVS, CDR2 FQNEAQ, per germline.

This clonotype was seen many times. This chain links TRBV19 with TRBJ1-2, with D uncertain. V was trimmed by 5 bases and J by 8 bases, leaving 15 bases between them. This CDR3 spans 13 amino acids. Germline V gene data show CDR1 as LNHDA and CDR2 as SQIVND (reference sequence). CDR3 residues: CASSADFIGGYTF. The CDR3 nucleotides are TGTGCCAGTAGTGCCGACTTCATCGGGGGCTACACCTTC.

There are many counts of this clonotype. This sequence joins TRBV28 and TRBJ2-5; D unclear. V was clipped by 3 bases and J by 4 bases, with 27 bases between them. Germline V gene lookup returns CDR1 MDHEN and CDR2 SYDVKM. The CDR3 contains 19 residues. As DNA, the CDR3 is TGTGCCAGCAGTTTTCCCCCCTCGCGCTGGACCGGACCCCGAGAGACCCAGTACTTC. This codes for CASSFPPSRWTGPRETQYF. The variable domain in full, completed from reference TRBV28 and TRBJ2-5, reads DVKVTQSSRYLVKRTGEKVFLECVQDMDHENMFWYRQDPGLGLRLIYFSYDVKMKEKGDIPEGYSVSREKKERFSLILESASTNQTSMYLCASSFPPSRWTGPRETQYFGPGTRLLVL.

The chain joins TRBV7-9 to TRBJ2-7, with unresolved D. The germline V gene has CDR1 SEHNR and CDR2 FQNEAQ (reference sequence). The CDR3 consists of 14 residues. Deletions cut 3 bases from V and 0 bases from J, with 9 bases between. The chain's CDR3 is CASSLPGSSYEQYF. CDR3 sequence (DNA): TGTGCCAGCAGCTTGCCCGGCAGCTCCTACGAGCAGTACTTC.